The 24 T cell receptor beta chains below all came from one sample that was sequenced in a study of identical twins. Using its own MiXCR run on the 5' RACE reads, TCRdb lists one record per CDR3 protein. The sample includes roughly 1.6 million distinct CDR3 sequences, less than 35% of them seen just once. The sample comprised cord blood. The receptors were sampled from a newborn girl in good health.

This clonotype was seen a few times. The V and J genes are TRBV3-1 and TRBJ2-7; D may be TRBD1 (5 bases). The CDR3 has 14 residues. CDR1 and CDR2 (germline): LGHDT, YNNKEL (reference sequence). Trimming removed 0 bases at V and 6 bases at J, with 12 bases between. The CDR3 loop is CASSQDRALGEQYF. As DNA, the CDR3 is TGTGCCAGCAGCCAAGACAGGGCCCTAGGCGAGCAGTACTTC.

This clonotype has only a few counts. This rearrangement joins TRBV20-1 to TRBJ1-5, with a weak D call TRBD1 (6 bases). Germline CDR1 and CDR2: DFQATT and SNEGSKA (reference sequence). The ends were cut back, 2 bases at V and 5 bases at J, with 22 bases in the middle. CDR3 length: 17 residues. The CDR3: CSARSFGRGGQDQPQHF. CDR3 bases: TGCAGTGCTAGATCATTCGGCAGGGGAGGGCAAGATCAGCCCCAGCATTTT.

This clonotype was recorded only once. One end of the junction fails to match germline, which may point to a read error. The rearrangement uses TRBV11-2 and TRBJ2-5, with 8 bases fitting TRBD2. CDR3 size: 15 residues. Germline V CDR1 and CDR2: SGHAT, FQNNGV. This CDR3 is CASGLGAGGQETQYF. The CDR3 DNA sequence: TGTGCCAGCGGCTTAGGGGCGGGGGGCCAAGAGACCCAGTACTTC.

The V call is TRBV27, the J call TRBJ2-7, with D perhaps TRBD1 (5 bases). With 3 bases removed from V and 4 bases from J, the gap between germline ends came to 10 bases. Germline V gene data show CDR1 as MNHEY and CDR2 as SMNVEV (reference sequence). The CDR3 has 13 residues. This CDR3 reads CASSLMAGYEQYF. CDR3 DNA: TGTGCCAGCAGTTTGATGGCAGGGTACGAGCAGTACTTC.

This clonotype occurred many times. The junction departs from the called germline gene at one end, perhaps through a read error. The rearrangement uses TRBV5-1 and TRBJ2-3; 9 bases are a match to TRBD2. Per germline, CDR1 SGHRS and CDR2 YFSETQ. This CDR3 has 16 amino acids. The CDR3: CASSLGGLASTDTQYF. As DNA, the CDR3 is TGTGCCAGCAGTTTAGGAGGACTAGCGTCCACAGATACGCAGTATTTT.

V gene TRBV20-1 combines with J gene TRBJ2-6; D possibly matches TRBD1 or TRBD2 (5 bases each). The CDR3 has 14 amino acids. Between the trimmed V and J ends, which lost 6 bases and 4 bases, there was a span of 13 bases. The germline gives CDR1 DFQATT, CDR2 SNEGSKA (reference sequence). CDR3 sequence (DNA): TGCAGTGCCCTTGGGGGTTGGGGGGCCAACGTCCTGACTTTC. Protein: CSALGGWGANVLTF.

This sequence joins TRBV10-3 and TRBJ1-1; 8 bases are shared with TRBD1. Trimming cost V 4 bases and J 6 bases; bases outside gene matches: 1. Germline CDR1 reads ENHRY; CDR2 reads SYGVKD. This CDR3 has 12 residues. The CDR3 protein is CAISVQGAEAFF. Here the CDR3 DNA reads TGTGCCATCAGTGTACAGGGGGCTGAAGCTTTCTTT.

About this clonotype: One end of the junction varies from germline; a read error may be responsible. The genes are TRBV28 and TRBJ2-6, with D possibly being TRBD1 (5 bases). The CDR3 extends over 13 amino acids. Germline lookup yields CDR1 MDHEN and CDR2 SYDVKM. The CDR3 spells CASTAAGANVRTF. CDR3 in DNA: TGTGCCAGCACCGCGGCTGGGGCCAACGTCCGGACTTTC. The full variable domain, in which reference TRBV28 and TRBJ2-6 provide the parts outside the CDR3, is DVKVTQSSRYLVKRTGEKVFLECVQDMDHENMFWYRQDPGLGLRLIYFSYDVKMKEKGDIPEGYSVSREKKERFSLILESASTNQTSMYLCASTAAGANVRTFGAGSRLTVL.

This clonotype was seen only a few times. The chain joins TRBV3-1 to TRBJ2-3; 9 bases agree with TRBD2. This CDR3 is 19 amino acids long. V dropped 3 bases and J dropped 2; count of bases not matched to a gene: 15. Germline CDR1 and CDR2: LGHDT and YNNKEL (reference sequence). DNA of the CDR3: TGTGCCAGCAGCCATGTGCGGGGGGGCCGTCTTAAAATCACAGATACGCAGTATTTT. As protein: CASSHVRGGRLKITDTQYF.

This rearrangement joins TRBV7-6 to TRBJ2-7; D is undetermined. This CDR3 is 15 amino acids long. Trimming stripped 1 base from V and 3 bases from J, with 13 bases between. Germline V gives CDR1 SGHVS, CDR2 FNYEAQ. The CDR3 sequence: CASSLGYGLDYEQYF. The CDR3 nucleotides are TGTGCCAGCAGCTTAGGGTATGGCCTAGACTACGAGCAGTACTTC.

This clonotype appeared a single time. The genes are TRBV5-5 and TRBJ1-2; no firm D call. The CDR3 has 18 amino acids. The germline V gene has CDR1 SGHKS and CDR2 YYEKEE (reference sequence). Between the trimmed V and J ends, which lost 1 base and 1 base, there was a span of 20 bases. The CDR3 loop is CASSLTASYPSFNYGYTF. CDR3 coding DNA: TGTGCCAGCAGCTTGACAGCCTCCTACCCTTCATTTAACTATGGCTACACCTTC. The full variable domain, rest sourced from reference TRBV5-5 and TRBJ1-2, is DAGVTQSPTHLIKTRGQQVTLRCSPISGHKSVSWYQQVLGQGPQFIFQYYEKEERGRGNFPDRFSARQFPNYSSELNVNALLLGDSALYLCASSLTASYPSFNYGYTFGSGTRLTVV.

The rearrangement joins TRBV25-1 to TRBJ2-1; TRBD1 might be the D (5 bases). The CDR3 length is 15 residues. Germline lookup yields CDR1 MGHDK and CDR2 SYGVNS. V lost 3 bases and J 2 bases, leaving 11 bases between the germline ends. The CDR3 DNA follows: TGTGCCAGCAGTGAGTTTGACAGACCCTACAATGAGCAGTTCTTC. Protein product: CASSEFDRPYNEQFF.

This clonotype appeared a single time. This chain uses TRBV5-1 with TRBJ2-7, with 10 bases that match TRBD1. This CDR3 contains 17 residues. Germline CDR1 SGHRS, CDR2 YFSETQ. The trim removed 4 bases at V and 7 bases at J, leaving 17 bases unmatched. The CDR3 sequence is CASSVLGLTGGWNEQYF. The CDR3 nucleotides read TGCGCCAGCAGCGTATTGGGCCTGACAGGGGGCTGGAATGAGCAGTACTTC.

As for this clonotype: This may come from a read error, since a much larger clone is one base off. The V and J genes are TRBV20-1 and TRBJ1-2, with D unclear. The V gene's germline CDR1 is DFQATT and CDR2 SNEGSKA (reference sequence). The CDR3 is made up of 12 amino acids. The CDR3 coding sequence is TGCAGTGCTAGTCCCACCAACTATGGCTACAACTTC. Its translation is CSASPTNYGYNF.

Concerning this clonotype: Relative to the germline gene, one junction end is altered; a read error may explain this. The chain uses TRBV4-1 and TRBJ1-1; the match to TRBD1 covers 8 bases. This CDR3 contains 14 residues. Per germline, CDR1 MGHRA and CDR2 YSYEKL. CDR3 loop: CASSQTGVNTEAFF. As DNA, the CDR3 is TGTGCCAGCAGCCAGACAGGGGTTAACACTGAAGCTTTCTTT.

The chain is built from TRBV14 and TRBJ1-1; D gene unclear. This CDR3 contains 15 residues. Trimming shortened V by 1 base and J by 1 base, and 10 bases separated the two germline ends. CDR1 is SGHDN, CDR2 FVKESK, per germline. The CDR3: CASSQATGKNTEAFF. The CDR3 coding sequence is TGTGCCAGCAGCCAAGCAACCGGGAAGAACACTGAAGCTTTCTTT.

In its sample, this clonotype was seen a few times. The chain employs TRBV18 and TRBJ2-5, with TRBD1 identical over 10 bases. Judging by the DNA end, TRBJ2-7 fits better; the J call may be wrong. From germline, CDR1 is KGHSH and CDR2 LQKENI. The CDR3 has 15 residues. The CDR3 DNA is TGTGCCAGCTCATCCCTCGACAGGGGGCAAGTCGAGCAGTACTTC. This sequence encodes CASSSLDRGQVEQYF.

The chain uses TRBV20-1 and TRBJ1-5; D not resolved. Per germline, CDR1 DFQATT and CDR2 SNEGSKA (reference sequence). V was clipped by 0 bases and J by 5 bases, with 8 bases between them. This CDR3 contains 13 residues. CDR3 region: CSARDWIDQPQHF. Written as DNA, the CDR3 is TGCAGTGCTAGAGATTGGATAGATCAGCCCCAGCATTTT.

This clonotype was observed a handful of times. An end of the junction differs from the germline gene, which may be a read error. The chain uses TRBV12-3 or TRBV12-4 and TRBJ2-3, with no clear D. This CDR3 has 16 residues. For the CDR3, the DNA is TGTGCCAGCAGTTTTGGGTGGAGTGCCAACACAGACACGCAGTATTTT. Translating gives CASSFGWSANTDTQYF.

The chain is built from TRBV27 and TRBJ2-2; TRBD2 agrees at 8 bases. CDR1 is MNHEY and CDR2 is SMNVEV in the germline V gene (reference sequence). Trimming took 8 bases from V and 2 from J; bases not matched to a gene: 4. The CDR3 length is 14 residues. This CDR3 reads CASQRGLNTGELFF. Written as DNA, the CDR3 is TGTGCCAGCCAGCGGGGGCTAAACACCGGGGAGCTGTTTTTT.

This clonotype was detected many times. The rearrangement uses TRBV4-1 and TRBJ2-5, with D hard to call. Germline assignment: CDR1 MGHRA and CDR2 YSYEKL. This CDR3 is 15 amino acids long. Trimming removed 1 base from V and 1 base from J, with 10 bases in between. The CDR3 region is CASSQGRSLQETQYF. CDR3 nucleotides: TGCGCCAGCAGCCAAGGTCGAAGTCTCCAAGAGACCCAGTACTTC.

J is TRBJ2-2 and V is TRBV12-5; tentative D call: TRBD2 (6 bases). The V end was cut by 5 bases, the J end by 1 base, with 8 bases between. The CDR3 runs 14 residues. Germline V gene data show CDR1 as LGHNT and CDR2 as FRNRAP. DNA for the CDR3: TGTGCTAGTGGTAGGGACTGGAACACCGGGGAGCTGTTTTTT. Amino acids: CASGRDWNTGELFF.

The J gene is TRBJ1-5, the V gene TRBV15; D gene unclear. The CDR3 spans 15 residues. CDR1 is LNHNV, CDR2 YYDKDF, per germline (reference sequence). V was clipped by 0 bases and J by 6 bases, with 12 bases between them. The CDR3 bases are TGTGCCACCAGCAGAGATTTTGCCAGGTTTCAGCCCCAGCATTTT. Amino acids: CATSRDFARFQPQHF.

This clonotype was counted between two and nine times. The rearrangement links TRBV20-1 to TRBJ2-3, with 9 bases that match TRBD2. Germline CDR1 is DFQATT and CDR2 is SNEGSKA (reference sequence). Germline trimming cut 1 base from V and 8 bases from J; bases unmatched to any gene: 13. The CDR3 runs to 16 residues. The CDR3 reads CSARGGAGGPVTTQYF. In DNA form, the CDR3 reads TGCAGTGCTAGAGGTGGAGCGGGAGGCCCAGTCACTACGCAGTATTTT.